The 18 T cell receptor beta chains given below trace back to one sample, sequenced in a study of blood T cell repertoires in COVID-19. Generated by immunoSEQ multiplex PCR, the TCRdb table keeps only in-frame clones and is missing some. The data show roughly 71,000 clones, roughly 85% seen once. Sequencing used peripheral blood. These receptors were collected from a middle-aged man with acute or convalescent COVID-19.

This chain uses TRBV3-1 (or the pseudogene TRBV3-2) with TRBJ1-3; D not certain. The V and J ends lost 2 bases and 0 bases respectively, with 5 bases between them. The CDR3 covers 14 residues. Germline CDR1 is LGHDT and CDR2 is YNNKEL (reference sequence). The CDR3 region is CASSQRSSGNTIYF. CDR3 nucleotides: TGTGCCAGCAGCCAACGGTCCTCTGGAAACACCATATATTTT.

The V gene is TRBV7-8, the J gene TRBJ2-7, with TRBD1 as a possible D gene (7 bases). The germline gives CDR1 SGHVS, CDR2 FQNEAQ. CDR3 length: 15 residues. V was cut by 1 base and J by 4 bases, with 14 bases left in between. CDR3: CASSLGTGAGYEQYF. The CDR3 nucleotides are TGTGCCAGCAGCTTAGGAACAGGGGCGGGGTACGAGCAGTACTTC.

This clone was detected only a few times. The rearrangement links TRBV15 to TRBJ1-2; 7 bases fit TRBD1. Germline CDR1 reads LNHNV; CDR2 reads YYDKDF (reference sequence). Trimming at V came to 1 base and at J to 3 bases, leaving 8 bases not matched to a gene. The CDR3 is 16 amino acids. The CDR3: CATSRALARGDYGYTF. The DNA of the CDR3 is TGTGCCACCAGCAGAGCCCTGGCCAGGGGGGACTATGGCTACACCTTC.

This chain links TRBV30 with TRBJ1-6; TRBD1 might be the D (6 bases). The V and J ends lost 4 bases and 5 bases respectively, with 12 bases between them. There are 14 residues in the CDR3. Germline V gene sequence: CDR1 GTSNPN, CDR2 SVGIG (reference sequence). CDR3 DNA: TGTGCCTGGAACCAGGGGATAGATAATTCACCCCTCCACTTT. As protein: CAWNQGIDNSPLHF.

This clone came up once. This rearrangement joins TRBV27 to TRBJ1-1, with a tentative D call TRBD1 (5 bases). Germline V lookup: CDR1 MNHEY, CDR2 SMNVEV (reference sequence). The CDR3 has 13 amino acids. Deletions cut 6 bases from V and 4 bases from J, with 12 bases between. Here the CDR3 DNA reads TGTGCCAGCAGCTCCGAAAGGGGCACTGAAGCTTTCTTT. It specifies CASSSERGTEAFF.

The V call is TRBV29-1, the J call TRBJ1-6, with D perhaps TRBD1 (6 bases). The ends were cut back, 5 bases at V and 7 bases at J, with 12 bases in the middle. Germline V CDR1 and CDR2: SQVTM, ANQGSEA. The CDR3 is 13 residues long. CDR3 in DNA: TGCAGCGTTCGATCTACAGGGAATTCACCCCTCCACTTT. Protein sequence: CSVRSTGNSPLHF.

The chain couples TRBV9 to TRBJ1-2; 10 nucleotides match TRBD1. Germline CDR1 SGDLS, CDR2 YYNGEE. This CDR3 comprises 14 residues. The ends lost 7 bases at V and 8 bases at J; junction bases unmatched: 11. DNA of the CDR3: TGTGCCAGCGAGGGGACAGGGGACTTCTTCGGCTACACCTTC. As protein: CASEGTGDFFGYTF.

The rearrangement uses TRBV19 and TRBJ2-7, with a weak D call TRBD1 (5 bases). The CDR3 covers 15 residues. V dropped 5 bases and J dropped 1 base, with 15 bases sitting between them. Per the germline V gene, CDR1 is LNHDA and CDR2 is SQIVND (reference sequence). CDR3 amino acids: CASSGSTVGSYEQYF. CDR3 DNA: TGTGCCAGTAGTGGATCGACAGTGGGGTCCTACGAGCAGTACTTC.

The chain's CDR3 is CASSPPVGTSGIGETQYF. CDR3 coding DNA: TGTGCCAGCTCACCACCGGTAGGGACTAGCGGGATTGGAGAGACCCAGTACTTC. The genes are TRBV18 and TRBJ2-5, with TRBD2 matching over 13 bases. Germline CDR1 and CDR2: KGHSH and LQKENI. The CDR3 has 18 amino acids. V was pared by 0 bases and J by 4 bases, with 8 bases of the junction left unmatched. The variable domain in full, completed from reference TRBV18 and TRBJ2-5, reads NAGVMQNPRHLVRRRGQEARLRCSPMKGHSHVYWYRQLPEEGLKFMVYLQKENIIDESGMPKERFSAEFPKEGPSILRIQQVVRGDSAAYFCASSPPVGTSGIGETQYFGPGTRLLVL.

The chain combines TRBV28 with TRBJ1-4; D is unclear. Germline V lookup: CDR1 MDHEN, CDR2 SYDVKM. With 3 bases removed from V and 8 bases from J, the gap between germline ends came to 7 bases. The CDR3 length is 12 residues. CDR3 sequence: CASSFGPEKLFF. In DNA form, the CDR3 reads TGTGCCAGCAGTTTTGGGCCCGAAAAACTGTTTTTT.

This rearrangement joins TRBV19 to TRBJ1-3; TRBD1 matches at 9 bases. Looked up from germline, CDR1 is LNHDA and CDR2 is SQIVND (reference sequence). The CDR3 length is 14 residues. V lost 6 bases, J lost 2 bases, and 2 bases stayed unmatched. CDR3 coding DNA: TGTGCCAGTAGCCGGGACAGGGCTGGAAACACCATATATTTT. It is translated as CASSRDRAGNTIYF.

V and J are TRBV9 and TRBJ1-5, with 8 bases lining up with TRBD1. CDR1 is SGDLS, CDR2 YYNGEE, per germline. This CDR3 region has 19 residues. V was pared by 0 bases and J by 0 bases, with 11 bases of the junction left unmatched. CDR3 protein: CASSVEDRASSYSNQPQHF. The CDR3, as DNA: TGTGCCAGCAGCGTAGAGGACAGGGCTTCATCCTATAGCAATCAGCCCCAGCATTTT.

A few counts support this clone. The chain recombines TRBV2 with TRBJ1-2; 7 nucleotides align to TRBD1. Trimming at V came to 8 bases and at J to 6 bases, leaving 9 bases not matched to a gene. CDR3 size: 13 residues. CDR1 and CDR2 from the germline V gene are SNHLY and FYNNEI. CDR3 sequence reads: CASALEGADGYTF. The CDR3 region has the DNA TGTGCCAGCGCGCTGGAGGGGGCTGATGGCTACACCTTC.

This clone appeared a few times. CDR3 sequence: CASKKGENTEAFF. As DNA, the CDR3 is TGTGCCAGCAAAAAAGGAGAGAACACTGAAGCTTTCTTT. The rearrangement uses TRBV2 and TRBJ1-1; D is ambiguous. Germline V gene data show CDR1 as SNHLY and CDR2 as FYNNEI. Trimming shortened V by 7 bases and J by 1 base, and 10 bases separated the two germline ends. The CDR3 contains 13 residues.

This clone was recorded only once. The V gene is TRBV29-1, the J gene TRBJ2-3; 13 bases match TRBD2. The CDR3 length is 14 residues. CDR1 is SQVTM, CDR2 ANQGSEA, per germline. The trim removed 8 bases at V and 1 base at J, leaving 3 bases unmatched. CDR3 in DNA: TGCAGCACTAGCGGGGGGGCAGGCACAGATACGCAGTATTTT. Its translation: CSTSGGAGTDTQYF.

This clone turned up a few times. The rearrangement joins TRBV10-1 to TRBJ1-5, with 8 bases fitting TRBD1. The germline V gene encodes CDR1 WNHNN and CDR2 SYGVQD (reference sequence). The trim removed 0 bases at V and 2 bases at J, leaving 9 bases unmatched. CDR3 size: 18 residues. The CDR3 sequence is CASSESGDRFYGNQPQHF. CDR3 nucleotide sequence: TGCGCCAGCAGTGAGTCTGGGGACAGGTTTTATGGCAATCAGCCCCAGCATTTT.

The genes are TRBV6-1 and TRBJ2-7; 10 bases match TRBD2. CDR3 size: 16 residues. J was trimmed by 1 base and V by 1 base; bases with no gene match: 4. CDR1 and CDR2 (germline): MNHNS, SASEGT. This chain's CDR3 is CASSEVERGGSYEQYF. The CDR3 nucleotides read TGTGCCAGCAGTGAAGTAGAGCGGGGGGGTTCCTACGAGCAGTACTTC.

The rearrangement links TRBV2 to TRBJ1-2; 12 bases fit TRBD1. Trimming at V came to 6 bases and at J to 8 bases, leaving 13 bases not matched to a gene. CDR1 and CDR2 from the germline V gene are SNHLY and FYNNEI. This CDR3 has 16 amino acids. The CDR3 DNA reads TGTGCCAGCAGGCGTGATGGGACAGGGGGCGCAGACGGCTACACCTTC. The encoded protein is CASRRDGTGGADGYTF.